Following are 32 T cell receptor beta chains from one sample sequenced in a study of cytomegalovirus exposure and HLA in healthy donors. The primer mix had 60 Vbeta and 13 Jbeta primers. The repertoire was sequenced with immunoSEQ multiplex PCR; TCRdb's copy has only in-frame clones and lacks some. The table has approximately 150,000 clones, roughly 79% seen once. Sample: PBMCs. These receptors all come from a woman aged 55-75 years in good health and CMV-seropositive.

On this clone itself: Compared with germline, one end of the junction differs, possibly owing to a read error. The chain joins TRBV30 to TRBJ1-1; D possibly corresponds to TRBD1 (5 bases). The CDR3 runs 12 residues. Germline assignment: CDR1 GTSNPN and CDR2 SVGIG (reference sequence). The CDR3 DNA reads as TGTGCCTGGAGTCGGGGGAACTCTGAAGCTTTCTTT. Translating gives CAWSRGNSEAFF.

The chain employs TRBV2 and TRBJ2-7; 7 bases fit TRBD1. V shed 3 bases and J 2 bases; nucleotides not matched to a gene: 7. Germline V CDR1 and CDR2: SNHLY, FYNNEI. This CDR3 has 15 residues. CDR3 in amino acids: CASSDLQGYTYEQYF. The CDR3 DNA reads as TGTGCCAGCAGTGACTTACAGGGGTACACCTACGAGCAGTACTTC.

This clone occurred once. J is TRBJ1-6 and V is TRBV5-3, with 7 bases that match TRBD1. TRBV5-3 is an open reading frame whose function is uncertain. This CDR3 spans 14 amino acids. With 0 bases clipped from V and 8 bases from J, the junction kept 2 bases outside the gene matches. Written as DNA, the CDR3 is TGTGCCAGAAGCTTGGGGCAGGGGGATTCACCCCTCCACTTT. Protein sequence: CARSLGQGDSPLHF.

A word on this clone: This sample also contains other DNA sequences that code for the same CDR3. V usage is TRBV6-5 and J usage is TRBJ2-7; TRBD1 is a possible D gene (6 bases). The germline V gene has CDR1 MNHEY and CDR2 SVGAGI. The length of the CDR3 is 14 residues. V lost 0 bases to trimming and J lost 2 bases, with 8 bases between them. The CDR3 DNA reads TGTGCCAGCAGTTACTCCGGGACAACCTACGAGCAGTACTTC. Protein: CASSYSGTTYEQYF.

The chain is built from TRBV2 and TRBJ2-1; the D gene is possibly TRBD2 (7 bases). Germline V lookup: CDR1 SNHLY, CDR2 FYNNEI. Deletions cut 5 bases from V and 8 bases from J, with 13 bases between. The CDR3 runs to 13 residues. CDR3 residues: CASSYQGRDEQFF. The CDR3 nucleotides read TGTGCCAGCAGTTATCAGGGGAGGGATGAGCAGTTCTTC.

This clone was counted between two and nine times. The CDR3 here is CASSQTVIQGPEAFF. The CDR3 coding sequence is TGCGCCAGCAGCCAAACCGTAATACAGGGACCTGAAGCTTTCTTT. V and J are TRBV4-3 and TRBJ1-1; tentative D call: TRBD1 (6 bases). In germline, CDR1 is LGHNA, CDR2 YSLEER. The CDR3 length is 15 residues. Trimming cost V 2 bases and J 6 bases, with 16 bases left between them.

The V gene is TRBV5-4, the J gene TRBJ2-6; 11 nucleotides agree with TRBD1. The V gene end was trimmed by 5 bases and the J gene end by 4 bases; junction bases not matched to a gene: 11. The length of the CDR3 is 18 residues. Looked up from germline, CDR1 is SGHNT and CDR2 is YYREEE (reference sequence). The CDR3 DNA reads TGTGCCAGCAGGGACGGACAGGGGGCGATTAGAGGGGCCAACGTCCTGACTTTC. This translates into CASRDGQGAIRGANVLTF. The variable domain in full, with the rest retrieved from reference TRBV5-4 and TRBJ2-6, is ETGVTQSPTHLIKTRGQQVTLRCSSQSGHNTVSWYQQALGQGPQFIFQYYREEENGRGNFPPRFSGLQFPNYSSELNVNALELDDSALYLCASRDGQGAIRGANVLTFGAGSRLTVL.

V is TRBV6-1 and J is TRBJ2-7; D possibly corresponds to TRBD1 (6 bases). This CDR3 has 14 amino acids. Trimming removed 3 bases at V and 2 bases at J, with 11 bases between. Germline V gives CDR1 MNHNS, CDR2 SASEGT. This CDR3 reads CASSETGRAYEQYF. In nucleotides, the CDR3 is TGTGCCAGCAGTGAGACAGGCAGGGCCTACGAGCAGTACTTC.

The chain is built from TRBV5-6 and TRBJ1-3; D uncertain. The CDR3 covers 14 residues. V lost 0 bases to trimming and J lost 0 bases, with 4 bases between them. Germline V CDR1 and CDR2: SGHDT, YYEEEE. CDR3 DNA sequence: TGTGCCAGCAGCTTGGTCCGCTCTGGAAACACCATATATTTT. Translation: CASSLVRSGNTIYF.

V usage is TRBV28 and J usage is TRBJ2-1, with TRBD2 matching over 8 bases. CDR1 MDHEN and CDR2 SYDVKM come from the germline V gene. This CDR3 has 11 amino acids. Trimming at V came to 8 bases and at J to 9 bases, leaving 3 bases not matched to a gene. Written as DNA, the CDR3 is TGTGCCAGCCACGGGGGGGCTGAGCAGTTCTTC. Its translation is CASHGGAEQFF.

In the case of this clone: This likely reflects a read error, since a far larger clone is one base away. The genes are TRBV27 and TRBJ2-7; a possible D gene is TRBD2 (6 bases). This CDR3 region has 14 residues. CDR1 and CDR2 from the germline V gene are MNHEY and SMNVEV (reference sequence). In DNA form, the CDR3 reads TGTGCCAGCAAACTAGCCGCCGCGTCCTACGCGCAGTACTTC. Its protein product is CASKLAAASYAQYF.

This chain joins TRBV18 and TRBJ2-3, with D possibly TRBD2 on 5 matching bases. V was trimmed by 9 bases and J by 0 bases, leaving 10 bases between them. CDR1 is KGHSH and CDR2 is LQKENI in the germline V gene. This CDR3 comprises 13 residues. The CDR3 protein is CASTRVSTDTQYF. The CDR3 nucleotides read TGTGCCAGTACTAGGGTCAGCACAGATACGCAGTATTTT.

V gene TRBV20-1 combines with J gene TRBJ2-7; D gene unclear. Germline CDR1 and CDR2: DFQATT and SNEGSKA (reference sequence). Deletions cut 4 bases from V and 6 bases from J, with 7 bases between. This CDR3 is built from 10 residues. The CDR3 nucleotides read TGCAGTGCTAACTCTCTCGAGCAGTACTTC. It translates to CSANSLEQYF.

This chain joins TRBV5-1 and TRBJ2-2; D is unresolved. CDR3 length: 11 amino acids. Looked up from germline, CDR1 is SGHRS and CDR2 is YFSETQ. With 3 bases removed from V and 7 bases from J, the gap between germline ends came to 4 bases. The CDR3 DNA reads as TGCGCCAGCAGCTCGTACGGGGAGCTGTTTTTT. This encodes CASSSYGELFF.

The gene calls are TRBV6-6 and TRBJ1-5; 8 bases fit TRBD1. The CDR3 spans 15 residues. The V and J ends lost 6 bases and 1 base, in that order; junction bases with no gene match: 5. CDR1 and CDR2 (germline): MNHNY, SVGAGI (reference sequence). CDR3 residues: CASSGQGRSNQPQHF. The CDR3 region has the DNA TGTGCCAGCAGCGGACAGGGTAGGAGCAATCAGCCCCAGCATTTT.

The genes are TRBV12-5 and TRBJ2-2, with 11 bases fitting TRBD1. The CDR3 runs 16 residues. Germline lookup yields CDR1 LGHNT and CDR2 FRNRAP. The V segment lost 5 bases and the J segment 6 bases; nucleotides outside the gene matches: 8. CDR3 bases: TGTGCTAGTGGTCTCCGGACAGGGGGCGCCTCCGGGGAGCTGTTTTTT. This gives the protein CASGLRTGGASGELFF.

The genes are TRBV4-1 and TRBJ2-1; 7 positions agree with TRBD1. Germline CDR1 reads MGHRA; CDR2 reads YSYEKL. The V segment lost 4 bases and the J segment 2 bases; nucleotides outside the gene matches: 2. The CDR3 runs to 14 residues. The DNA for the CDR3 is TGCGCCAGCAGCCTCCAGGGGGCCTACAATGAGCAGTTCTTC. Protein: CASSLQGAYNEQFF.

This clone appeared a single time. The chain links TRBV27 to TRBJ1-5, with 9 bases matching TRBD1. The J segment lost 3 bases and the V segment lost 6 bases, leaving 3 bases of the junction unmatched. CDR1 MNHEY and CDR2 SMNVEV come from the germline V gene (reference sequence). This CDR3 spans 14 amino acids. CDR3 nucleotide sequence: TGTGCCAGCAGGGGACAGGGATTCAATCAGCCCCAGCATTTT. It is translated as CASRGQGFNQPQHF.

This clone has only one observation. The V and J genes are TRBV7-3 and TRBJ2-2; TRBD1 might be the D (6 bases). The CDR3 consists of 15 residues. The germline CDR1 and CDR2 sequences are SGHTA and FQGTGA. V was clipped by 5 bases and J by 1 base, with 11 bases between them. The CDR3 DNA sequence: TGTGCCAGCAGCCCAATGGGACAGAACACCGGGGAGCTGTTTTTT. It yields the protein CASSPMGQNTGELFF. Full variable domain (rest looked up from reference TRBV7-3 and TRBJ2-2): GAGVSQTPSNKVTEKGKYVELRCDPISGHTALYWYRQSLGQGPEFLIYFQGTGAADDSGLPNDRFFAVRPEGSVSTLKIQRTERGDSAVYLCASSPMGQNTGELFFGEGSRLTVL.

V and J are TRBV9 and TRBJ2-3; maybe TRBD2 (5 bases). Germline CDR1 is SGDLS and CDR2 is YYNGEE. The CDR3 consists of 13 residues. V gave up 4 bases and J gave up 4 bases, with 10 bases separating them. CDR3: CASSSGIADTQYF. The CDR3 bases are TGTGCCAGCAGCTCCGGGATTGCAGATACGCAGTATTTT.

The chain's CDR3 is CASSPGRAGSEQYF. The CDR3 DNA reads as TGTGCCAGCAGTCCAGGGAGGGCAGGGAGCGAGCAGTACTTC. This rearrangement joins TRBV27 to TRBJ2-7; TRBD2 matches at 7 bases. Germline V gene lookup returns CDR1 MNHEY and CDR2 SMNVEV (reference sequence). J gave up 6 bases and V 5 bases, and 10 bases lay outside the gene matches. CDR3 length equals 14 residues.

The DNA for the CDR3 is TGTGCCAGCGGGGAAATAGCGGGGGGTCCCTACGAGCAGTACTTC. Protein sequence: CASGEIAGGPYEQYF. V is TRBV2 and J is TRBJ2-7; the match to TRBD2 covers 10 bases. Germline CDR1 is SNHLY and CDR2 is FYNNEI. The ends lost 8 bases at V and 2 bases at J; junction bases unmatched: 9. There are 15 residues in the CDR3.

The gene calls are TRBV19 and TRBJ2-3; no definite D call. Germline loops: CDR1 LNHDA, CDR2 SQIVND (reference sequence). V was clipped by 4 bases and J by 1 base, with 6 bases between them. The CDR3 is 13 amino acids. The CDR3 DNA is TGTGCCAGTAGTAGCGGCGGCACAGATACGCAGTATTTT. Translating gives CASSSGGTDTQYF.

The rearrangement uses TRBV4-2 and TRBJ1-2; 9 nucleotides line up with TRBD1. Germline trimming cut 1 base from V and 0 bases from J; bases unmatched to any gene: 6. Germline CDR1 reads LGHNA; CDR2 reads YNFKEQ. The CDR3 runs 17 residues. The CDR3 region is CASSQVPGQGPNYGYTF. The CDR3 DNA reads TGTGCCAGCAGCCAAGTCCCGGGACAGGGTCCTAACTATGGCTACACCTTC.

The chain links TRBV28 to TRBJ1-2; no clear D. The CDR3 has 13 residues. The ends were cut back, 10 bases at V and 6 bases at J, with 18 bases in the middle. Germline lookup yields CDR1 MDHEN and CDR2 SYDVKM. The CDR3 sequence: CATPDGQRDGYTF. The CDR3, as DNA: TGTGCCACCCCCGATGGTCAGCGGGATGGCTACACCTTC.

The CDR3 is CSVAPRQETQYF. In DNA form, the CDR3 reads TGCAGCGTTGCTCCCAGGCAAGAGACCCAGTACTTC. This chain connects TRBV29-1 to TRBJ2-5; D is unresolved. V shed 4 bases and J shed 2 bases, with 8 bases lying between them. Looked up from germline, CDR1 is SQVTM and CDR2 is ANQGSEA. CDR3 length: 12 residues.

This chain uses TRBV4-1 with TRBJ1-1; the D is unclear. This CDR3 region has 13 residues. Germline CDR1 reads MGHRA; CDR2 reads YSYEKL. Trimming removed 4 bases from V and 5 bases from J, with 11 bases in between. DNA for the CDR3: TGCGCCAGCAGCCTCGAAGAGGGAACTGAAGCTTTCTTT. Protein: CASSLEEGTEAFF.

Only one count was recorded for this clone. This sequence joins TRBV18 and TRBJ2-5, with 12 positions matching TRBD2. The J call is uncertain, as TRBJ2-7 better fits the DNA end. This CDR3 is built from 16 residues. CDR1 is KGHSH, CDR2 LQKENI, per germline. CDR3 coding DNA: TGTGCCAGCTTACCGAGCCTAGCGGGAGGGTCGGACGAGCAGTACTTC. Translating it yields CASLPSLAGGSDEQYF.

The rearrangement uses TRBV28 and TRBJ2-7; the match to TRBD2 covers 9 bases. V shed 7 bases and J 3 bases; nucleotides not matched to a gene: 10. Germline V gene sequence: CDR1 MDHEN, CDR2 SYDVKM. The CDR3 is 15 residues long. The CDR3 spells CASTPVGGRDYEQYF. CDR3 bases: TGTGCCAGCACTCCCGTGGGCGGGAGGGACTACGAGCAGTACTTC.

The chain joins TRBV7-2 to TRBJ1-5; maybe TRBD1 (6 bases). CDR3 length: 14 amino acids. Per germline, CDR1 SGHTA and CDR2 FQGNSA. The ends were cut back, 4 bases at V and 2 bases at J, with 9 bases in the middle. CDR3 in amino acids: CASSSRGGNQPQHF. Here the CDR3 DNA reads TGTGCCAGCAGCTCCAGGGGAGGCAATCAGCCCCAGCATTTT.

This chain uses TRBV28 with TRBJ2-7, with no clear D. Germline assignment: CDR1 MDHEN and CDR2 SYDVKM. The germline V and J ends were trimmed by 3 bases and 3 bases, with 9 bases remaining between them. This CDR3 is 13 amino acids long. This CDR3 is CASSLLTRYEQYF. The CDR3 DNA sequence: TGTGCCAGCAGTTTGCTAACCCGCTACGAGCAGTACTTC.

The rearrangement joins TRBV28 to TRBJ1-1, with a possible D match to TRBD1 (6 bases). This CDR3 has 15 amino acids. Between the trimmed V and J ends, which lost 2 bases and 11 bases, there was a span of 21 bases. Germline values: CDR1 MDHEN, CDR2 SYDVKM. CDR3 in DNA: TGTGCCAGCAGTTTAGGTTGGGGCGGGGGGCGTAGGGCTTTCTTT. As protein: CASSLGWGGGRRAFF.